One T cell receptor (beta chain) is described in this entry. Original processing notes: Estimation of nucleated cell counts relied on the amplification of reference gene primers. The protocol was immunoSEQ multiplex PCR, while the TCRdb copy is restricted to in-frame clones and leaves out a portion. D and trimming come from the DNA, and the V and J calls and clone size come from that table. The sample gives tens of thousands of clones, roughly 90% of which show up once; around a tenth is in the top ten. The data belong to a study of blood T cell repertoires in COVID-19. Study at large: From the United States, Italy and Spain came samples of acute and convalescent COVID-19. T cells, B-cell-depleted T cells, or PBMCs supplied cDNA or gDNA.

V was clipped by 5 bases and J by 8 bases, with 23 bases between them. Germline-derived CDR1 and CDR2 are KGHDR and SFDVKD. This CDR3 is built from 17 residues. The chain links TRBV24-1 to TRBJ1-4; TRBD1 is a possible D gene (6 bases). This receptor was identified in a woman at least 80 years old with acute or convalescent COVID-19. The sequencing input was peripheral blood. The CDR3: CATSGRGQGSGKEKLFF. Here the CDR3 DNA reads TGTGCCACCAGTGGCAGGGGTCAGGGTTCCGGGAAGGAAAAACTGTTTTTT.